The TCR beta chain described here comes from a study of cytomegalovirus exposure and HLA in healthy donors. Study summary: In a later analysis, it was reported that the roughly 120 validation repertoires had been produced on the same platform as the 690 or so repertoires belonging to the first cohort.

The study drew the donors from its roughly 120-subject validation cohort, separate from the approximately 700-subject first cohort. Clones were sequenced by immunoSEQ multiplex PCR, and TCRdb holds only the in-frame ones, with some missing. This table has around 71,000 clones, 90% to 95% appearing once. Regarding the study as a whole: The listing of 150 to 200 TCR beta chains classed them as cytomegalovirus-associated. Reportedly, cytomegalovirus status was diagnosed with high sensitivity and specificity.

A word on this clone: Its antigen is currently unknown.

The CDR3 covers 16 residues. Germline V gene data show CDR1 as MGHRA and CDR2 as YSYEKL. Trimming cost V 1 base and J 1 base, with 11 bases left between them. The sequencing sample was made of PBMCs. V gene TRBV4-1 combines with J gene TRBJ2-1, with TRBD2 as a possible D gene (6 bases). This clonotype was obtained from a man aged 18 to 35 in good health and CMV-seropositive. DNA for the CDR3: TGCGCCAGCAGCCAAGGGAGGGGCCCTTCCTACAATGAGCAGTTCTTC. It yields the protein CASSQGRGPSYNEQFF.